A single sample is the source of the 12 T cell receptor beta chains below, sequenced in a study of CD8+ T cells in alopecia areata (dated 2018 in TCRdb). The label giving this sample's time point can be read as: roughly 24 weeks on oral tofacitinib. The sample's treatment or condition, from its label and the paper: oral pan-JAK inhibitor, 5-10 mg twice daily. The library was built by means of the immunoSEQ multiplex PCR assay. For TCR sequencing, RNA was extracted from every sample and reverse transcribed into cDNA to serve as template. In its TCRdb copy, this immuneACCESS table keeps in-frame sequences only and misses some clones. Where compared with another copy, unresolved V genes explain less than half of these, and the others have no known cause. The sample table records roughly 120,000 clones; about 59% of these occur just once. Of the sample, more than 10% is held by the ten largest clones.

The specimen comprised CD8+ T cells sorted from blood, sampled at week 24, from a patient treated with tofacitinib. These TCRs come from a human donor with alopecia areata.

The chain joins TRBV19 to TRBJ2-5, with a weak D call TRBD1 (6 bases). Trimming cost V 8 bases and J 2 bases, with 12 bases left between them. The germline V gene encodes CDR1 LNHDA and CDR2 SQIVND (reference sequence). CDR3 length: 13 residues. The CDR3 sequence is CASGDITQETQYF. The DNA of the CDR3 is TGTGCCAGTGGGGACATAACGCAAGAGACCCAGTACTTC.

This clone has just one count. This chain uses TRBV27 with TRBJ1-1; 7 bases match TRBD1. In germline, CDR1 is MNHEY, CDR2 SMNVEV (reference sequence). The CDR3 sequence is 15 residues long. V dropped 2 bases and J dropped 1; count of bases not matched to a gene: 4. For the CDR3, the DNA is TGTGCCAGCAGTTTAACAGGGGACTGGAACACTGAAGCTTTCTTT. This encodes CASSLTGDWNTEAFF.

The J gene is TRBJ2-5, the V gene TRBV12-5, with D unresolved. Per the germline V gene, CDR1 is LGHNT and CDR2 is FRNRAP. V was cut by 0 bases and J by 1 base, with 6 bases left in between. The length of the CDR3 is 14 residues. The CDR3 protein is CASGLVGFQETQYF. In DNA form, the CDR3 reads TGTGCTAGTGGTTTGGTAGGGTTCCAAGAGACCCAGTACTTC.

This clone was detected once. The chain recombines TRBV27 with TRBJ2-7, with 9 bases identical to TRBD1. From germline, CDR1 is MNHEY and CDR2 SMNVEV (reference sequence). The ends lost 1 base at V and 3 bases at J; junction bases unmatched: 7. CDR3 length equals 16 residues. The CDR3 here is CASSLLQGQGFYEQYF. The CDR3 bases are TGTGCCAGCAGTTTATTACAGGGACAGGGATTCTACGAGCAGTACTTC.

The chain uses TRBV7-8 and TRBJ2-3; 11 nucleotides line up with TRBD2. V shed 8 bases, J shed 7 bases, and the junction held 8 bases outside the gene matches. Per germline, CDR1 SGHVS and CDR2 FQNEAQ. The CDR3 extends over 14 amino acids. The CDR3 loop reads CASLSGGDPNTQYF. The DNA of the CDR3 is TGTGCCAGCCTTAGCGGGGGGGACCCAAATACGCAGTATTTT.

V is TRBV6-7 and J is TRBJ1-1; 8 bases are a match to TRBD1. TRBV6-7 is an ORF, and what it does is uncertain. The CDR3 sequence is 18 residues long. The V and J ends lost 2 bases and 4 bases, in that order; junction bases with no gene match: 15. CDR3 DNA: TGTGCCAGCAGTTACCATTCCATGGGGTCCGACAGGGGCACTGAAGCTTTCTTT. It translates to CASSYHSMGSDRGTEAFF.

The chain recombines TRBV5-6 with TRBJ1-5, with D perhaps TRBD1 (6 bases). Per germline, CDR1 SGHDT and CDR2 YYEEEE. This CDR3 is 15 amino acids long. The V gene lost 0 bases and the J gene lost 0 bases, with 7 bases spanning the gap. CDR3 DNA: TGTGCCAGCAGCTTGGGACAGGCTAGCAATCAGCCCCAGCATTTT. Its translation is CASSLGQASNQPQHF.

The rearrangement uses TRBV19 and TRBJ2-2; 11 bases are a match to TRBD1. Losses at the gene ends were 9 bases for V and 9 bases for J; bases not matched to a gene: 6. This CDR3 region has 13 residues. CDR1 LNHDA and CDR2 SQIVND come from the germline V gene (reference sequence). The CDR3: CASRDRGAWELFF. The CDR3 nucleotides are TGTGCCAGCAGGGACAGGGGGGCGTGGGAGCTGTTTTTT. Drawing the rest from reference TRBV19 and TRBJ2-2, the complete variable domain is DGGITQSPKYLFRKEGQNVTLSCEQNLNHDAMYWYRQDPGQGLRLIYYSQIVNDFQKGDIAEGYSVSREKKESFPLTVTSAQKNPTAFYLCASRDRGAWELFFGEGSRLTVL.

This clone was picked up a small number of times. The chain employs TRBV29-1 and TRBJ1-1; 9 nucleotides align to TRBD1. Losses at the gene ends were 5 bases for V and 4 bases for J; bases not matched to a gene: 8. The germline V gene encodes CDR1 SQVTM and CDR2 ANQGSEA. CDR3 length: 14 residues. The CDR3: CSVTGTGFATEAFF. In DNA, the CDR3 is TGCAGCGTTACCGGGACAGGGTTTGCCACTGAAGCTTTCTTT.

V and J are TRBV19 and TRBJ2-7; no definite D call. V was pared by 6 bases and J by 3 bases, with 12 bases between. This CDR3 contains 13 residues. The V gene's germline CDR1 is LNHDA and CDR2 SQIVND (reference sequence). The CDR3 here is CASRDLADYEQYF. CDR3 bases: TGTGCCAGTAGGGATTTGGCTGACTACGAGCAGTACTTC.

The chain recombines TRBV9 with TRBJ2-1, with D possibly matching TRBD2 (7 bases). The CDR3 runs 15 residues. CDR1 is SGDLS and CDR2 is YYNGEE in the germline V gene. Trimming removed 4 bases at V and 8 bases at J, with 19 bases between. CDR3 sequence: CASSPHREGLDEQFF. CDR3 bases: TGTGCCAGCAGCCCCCACAGGGAGGGATTGGATGAGCAGTTCTTC.

A few counts support this clone. This chain joins TRBV27 and TRBJ2-7; 7 positions agree with TRBD1. The CDR3 is 16 amino acids. Trimming at V came to 3 bases and at J to 3 bases, leaving 11 bases not matched to a gene. In germline, CDR1 is MNHEY, CDR2 SMNVEV (reference sequence). The DNA for the CDR3 is TGTGCCAGCAGTTTCCGGCCGGGACAGAGTTTCTACGAGCAGTACTTC. Translating it yields CASSFRPGQSFYEQYF.